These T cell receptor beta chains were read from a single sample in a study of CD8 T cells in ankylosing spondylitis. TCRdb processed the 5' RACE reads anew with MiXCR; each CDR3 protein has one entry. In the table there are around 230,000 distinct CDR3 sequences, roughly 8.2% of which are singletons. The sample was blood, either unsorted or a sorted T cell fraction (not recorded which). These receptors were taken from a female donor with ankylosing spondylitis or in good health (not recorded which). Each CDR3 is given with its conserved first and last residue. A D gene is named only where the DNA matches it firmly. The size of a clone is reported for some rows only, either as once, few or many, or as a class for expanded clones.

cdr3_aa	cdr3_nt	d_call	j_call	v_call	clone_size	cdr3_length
CASSSRQFDTQYF	TGTGCCAGCAGCTCGAGACAGTTTGATACGCAGTATTTT	-	TRBJ2-3	TRBV7-1	-	13
CATRGTAGVETF	TGTGCCACCAGGGGGACAGCCGGGGTGGAAACCTTC	TRBD1	TRBJ1-2	TRBV24-1	many	12
CASSQTGGMSRPQHF	TGTGCCAGCAGTCAAACAGGGGGCATGAGTCGGCCCCAGCATTTT	TRBD1	TRBJ1-5	TRBV6-2/TRBV6-3	many	15
CASSIIADEETQYF	TGTGCCAGCAGCATTATCGCGGATGAAGAGACCCAGTACTTC	-	TRBJ2-5	TRBV7-8	-	14
CASSLGQEETQYF	TGTGCCAGCAGCTTAGGCCAGGAAGAGACCCAGTACTTC	-	TRBJ2-5	TRBV7-9	-	13
CASSLVTGQTLGGYTF	TGTGCCAGCAGCTTGGTAACGGGACAGACATTAGGTGGCTACACCTTC	TRBD1	TRBJ1-2	TRBV11-2	many	16
CASRDRGPLVSQHF	TGTGCCAGCAGGGACAGGGGGCCGCTTGTGTCCCAGCATTTT	TRBD1	TRBJ1-5	TRBV5-8	many	14
CASSPYSNEQFF	TGTGCCAGCAGCCCTTACAGTAATGAGCAGTTCTTC	-	TRBJ2-1	TRBV7-9	-	12
CSAEGQREFPDTQYF	TGCAGTGCCGAGGGCCAGCGGGAGTTCCCAGATACGCAGTATTTT	TRBD2	TRBJ2-3	TRBV20-1	many	15
CASSSLLRPIYEQYF	TGTGCCAGCAGTTCGCTACTCAGACCAATCTACGAGCAGTACTTC	-	TRBJ2-7	TRBV27	many	15
CSVRLVYQETQYF	TGCAGCGTCCGACTAGTGTACCAAGAGACCCAGTACTTC	-	TRBJ2-5	TRBV29-1	few	13
CASSQGSQIYTEAFF	TGCGCCAGCAGCCAAGGTAGCCAGATCTACACAGAAGCTTTCTTT	-	TRBJ1-1	TRBV4-3	-	15
CATGTRSGASGRNEQYF	TGTGCCACCGGCACCAGGAGTGGAGCTAGCGGGAGAAACGAGCAGTACTTC	TRBD2	TRBJ2-7	TRBV15	-	17
CASSFVSGPNTEAFF	TGTGCCAGCAGTTTCGTCTCGGGCCCGAACACTGAAGCTTTCTTT	-	TRBJ1-1	TRBV7-2	many	15
CASSTNTGTGDFRGEPQHF	TGTGCCAGCAGCACTAACACCGGGACAGGGGACTTTAGAGGTGAGCCCCAGCATTTT	TRBD1	TRBJ1-5	TRBV6-2/TRBV6-3	many	19
CSARDGYLNSYEQYF	TGCAGTGCTAGAGATGGTTACCTGAACTCCTACGAGCAGTACTTC	-	TRBJ2-7	TRBV20-1	many	15
CASGDTFNEQFF	TGTGCCAGCGGGGACACGTTCAATGAGCAGTTCTTC	-	TRBJ2-1	TRBV2	-	12
CASSWGTGDQETQYF	TGCGCCAGCAGCTGGGGTACAGGAGACCAAGAGACCCAGTACTTC	-	TRBJ2-5	TRBV5-1	many	15
CASTSQGGTYQETQYF	TGTGCCAGCACCTCACAGGGCGGGACGTACCAAGAGACCCAGTACTTC	-	TRBJ2-5	TRBV13	few	16
CSARGGGGGHNEQFF	TGCAGTGCTAGAGGAGGTGGGGGGGGCCACAATGAGCAGTTCTTC	-	TRBJ2-1	TRBV20-1	many	15
CASSQDGFGQGPGGEQFF	TGTGCCAGCAGCCAAGATGGATTCGGACAGGGGCCGGGCGGTGAGCAGTTCTTC	TRBD1	TRBJ2-1	TRBV3-1	few	18
CATSRGGIPF	TGTGCCACCAGCAGAGGGGGAATCCCGTTC	-	TRBJ2-7	TRBV15	many	10
CASSPTVGNEQFF	TGTGCCAGCAGCCCGACAGTGGGCAATGAGCAGTTCTTC	-	TRBJ2-1	TRBV7-6	many	13
CASSTGLSSSTDTQYF	TGTGCCAGCAGTACGGGACTATCCTCTAGCACAGATACGCAGTATTTT	TRBD2	TRBJ2-3	TRBV12-3/TRBV12-4	many	16
CASSFRASGGELFF	TGTGCCAGCAGCTTTCGGGCCTCCGGCGGGGAGCTGTTTTTT	-	TRBJ2-2	TRBV11-2	many	14
CASSRTGDYSNQPQHF	TGTGCCAGTAGTCGGACAGGTGACTATAGCAATCAGCCCCAGCATTTT	TRBD1	TRBJ1-5	TRBV19	-	16
CASRQGTGGNYEQYF	TGTGCCAGCAGGCAGGGGACAGGGGGGAACTACGAGCAGTACTTC	TRBD1	TRBJ2-7	TRBV7-2	many	15
CSVSPSGKETQYF	TGCAGCGTTTCCCCTAGCGGGAAAGAGACCCAGTACTTC	TRBD2	TRBJ2-5	TRBV29-1	many	13
CASSSAREDEQFF	TGTGCCAGCAGCTCGGCCAGGGAGGATGAGCAGTTCTTC	-	TRBJ2-1	TRBV12-3/TRBV12-4	many	13
CSAQPPGANGYTF	TGCAGTGCTCAACCCCCGGGGGCCAACGGCTACACCTTC	-	TRBJ1-2	TRBV20-1	many	13
CASSLASSGRADTQYF	TGTGCCAGCAGCTTAGCTTCTAGCGGGAGGGCAGATACGCAGTATTTT	TRBD2	TRBJ2-3	TRBV7-2	many	16
CASSLILFSGANVLTF	TGTGCCAGCAGCTTAATCCTATTCTCTGGGGCCAACGTCCTGACTTTC	-	TRBJ2-6	TRBV7-2	few	16
CSANRDGSSYEQYF	TGCAGTGCTAACCGGGACGGAAGCTCCTACGAGCAGTACTTC	-	TRBJ2-7	TRBV20-1	many	14
CASRRPSGRYNEQFF	TGTGCCAGCAGACGCCCTAGCGGGAGGTACAATGAGCAGTTCTTC	TRBD2	TRBJ2-1	TRBV28	many	15
CASSLAGVPEQYF	TGTGCCAGCAGCTTGGCGGGAGTCCCCGAGCAGTACTTC	TRBD2	TRBJ2-7	TRBV7-2	many	13
CASSVQGTPGETQYF	TGTGCCAGCAGCGTTCAGGGGACGCCGGGAGAGACCCAGTACTTC	-	TRBJ2-5	TRBV9	-	15
CSAGTSGPMSSYNEQFF	TGCAGCGCTGGGACTAGCGGGCCCATGAGCTCCTACAATGAGCAGTTCTTC	TRBD2	TRBJ2-1	TRBV29-1	-	17
CASTDGRYSNQPQHF	TGTGCCAGTACCGACGGGAGGTATAGCAATCAGCCCCAGCATTTT	-	TRBJ1-5	TRBV19	many	15
CASSLVASPGGELFF	TGCGCCAGCAGCTTGGTGGCGTCCCCTGGGGGGGAGCTGTTTTTT	-	TRBJ2-2	TRBV5-1	many	15
CASGRNIQYF	TGTGCCAGCGGACGCAACATTCAGTACTTC	-	TRBJ2-4	TRBV27	many	10
CAISESVAVTYEQYF	TGTGCCATCAGTGAGTCAGTAGCGGTGACCTACGAGCAGTACTTC	-	TRBJ2-7	TRBV10-3	many	15
CAEGGEENTDTQYF	TGTGCCGAGGGAGGGGAAGAGAACACAGATACGCAGTATTTT	TRBD2	TRBJ2-3	TRBV6-1	many	14
CASSLKGQGIYEQYF	TGTGCCAGCAGCTTAAAGGGACAGGGGATCTACGAGCAGTACTTC	TRBD1	TRBJ2-7	TRBV7-9	many	15
CASSFAEAYNEQFF	TGTGCCAGCAGTTTCGCGGAAGCCTACAATGAGCAGTTCTTC	-	TRBJ2-1	TRBV28	many	14
CASSDDRGHNYNEQFF	TGTGCCAGCAGTGACGACAGGGGCCACAATTACAATGAGCAGTTCTTC	TRBD1	TRBJ2-1	TRBV12-3/TRBV12-4	many	16
CASSSTGTIGYTF	TGTGCCAGCAGTTCGACAGGCACCATTGGCTACACCTTC	-	TRBJ1-2	TRBV6-2/TRBV6-3	few	13
CAWNVGGSYEQYF	TGTGCCTGGAATGTCGGGGGATCCTACGAGCAGTACTTC	-	TRBJ2-7	TRBV30	many	13
CSARGGASYEQYF	TGCAGTGCTCGCGGGGGTGCTTCCTACGAGCAGTACTTC	TRBD2	TRBJ2-7	TRBV20-1	many	13
CASSPGSVAYEQYF	TGTGCCAGCTCACCAGGGTCCGTGGCCTACGAGCAGTACTTC	-	TRBJ2-7	TRBV18	many	14
CASSVAASSYNSPLHF	TGTGCCAGCAGCGTAGCCGCGAGCTCCTATAATTCACCCCTCCACTTT	-	TRBJ1-6	TRBV9	many	16
CSVEYGHEQYF	TGCAGCGTTGAGTACGGACACGAGCAGTACTTC	-	TRBJ2-7	TRBV29-1	many	11
CASSFGTNTGELFF	TGTGCCAGCAGTTTCGGGACGAACACCGGGGAGCTGTTTTTT	-	TRBJ2-2	TRBV28	-	14
CASSLVPAGGTNTGELFF	TGTGCCAGCAGCTTAGTTCCAGCGGGAGGGACTAACACCGGGGAGCTGTTTTTT	TRBD2	TRBJ2-2	TRBV7-6	many	18